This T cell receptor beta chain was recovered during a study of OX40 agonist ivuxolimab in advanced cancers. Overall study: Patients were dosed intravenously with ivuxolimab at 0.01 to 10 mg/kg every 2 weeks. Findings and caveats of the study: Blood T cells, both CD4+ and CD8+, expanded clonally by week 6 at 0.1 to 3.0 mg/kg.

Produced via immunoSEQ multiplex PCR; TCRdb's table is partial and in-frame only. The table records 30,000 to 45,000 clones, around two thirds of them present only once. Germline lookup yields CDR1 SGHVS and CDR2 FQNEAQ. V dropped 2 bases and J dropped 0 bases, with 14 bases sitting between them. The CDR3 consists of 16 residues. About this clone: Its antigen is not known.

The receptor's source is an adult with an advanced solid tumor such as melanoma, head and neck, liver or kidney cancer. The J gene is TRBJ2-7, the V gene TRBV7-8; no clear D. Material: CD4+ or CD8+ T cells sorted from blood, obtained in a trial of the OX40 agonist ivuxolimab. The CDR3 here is CASSLNSFFSSYEQYV. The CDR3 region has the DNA TGTGCCAGCAGCTTAAACAGTTTCTTTAGCTCCTACGAGCAGTACGTC.